This TCR beta chain was identified in a study of early T cells in non-severe SARS-CoV-2 infection. Study-level background: Sequencing targeted bulk RNA from unsorted whole blood, leaving chains unpaired.

Tagging with unique molecular identifiers was applied to individual cDNA molecules. MiXCR, applied by TCRdb to the 5' RACE reads, yields one record per CDR3 protein. The sample lists 65,000 to 95,000 distinct CDR3 sequences; about 16% were seen once. The CDR3 loop spans 13 amino acids. The V gene lost 5 bases and the J gene lost 3 bases, with 11 bases spanning the gap. Germline V gives CDR1 SGHVS, CDR2 FNYEAQ. Specimen: whole blood. The TCR comes from an adult who was a healthcare worker with PCR-confirmed SARS-CoV-2 infection or an uninfected control (not recorded which). This chain links TRBV7-6 with TRBJ2-7; no clear D. Here the CDR3 reads CASSPAPGYEQYF. CDR3 DNA: TGTGCCAGCAGCCCCGCCCCCGGCTACGAGCAGTACTTC.